Presented here are 19 T cell receptor beta chains from one specimen sequenced in a study of radiation and T cells in renal cell carcinoma. Time point given: baseline pretreatment blood. The treatment denotes: 15 Gy SBRT to primary tumor, nephrectomy 4 weeks later. The assay was immunoSEQ multiplex PCR, and TCRdb's table has in-frame clones only and misses some. Of about 59,000 clones in the sample, 65% to 85% are singletons; the top ten hold 7.3%. The sequencing used blood, collected from a patient whose treatment included radiotherapy and nephrectomy. The receptors stem from a man aged 55-75 years with renal cell carcinoma.

The J gene is TRBJ1-6, the V gene TRBV30; D is unclear. This CDR3 spans 13 amino acids. Trimming cost V 1 base and J 9 bases, with 10 bases left between them. Per germline, CDR1 GTSNPN and CDR2 SVGIG (reference sequence). The CDR3 bases are TGTGCCTGGAGTGGAGGAAGTAGTTCACCCCTCCACTTT. Amino acid sequence: CAWSGGSSSPLHF.

This rearrangement joins TRBV4-1 to TRBJ2-5, with 10 bases matching TRBD2. Losses at the gene ends were 0 bases for V and 5 bases for J; bases not matched to a gene: 9. The CDR3 contains 17 residues. The V gene's germline CDR1 is MGHRA and CDR2 YSYEKL. In nucleotides, the CDR3 is TGCGCCAGCAGCCAAGATAAGGTAGCGGGGGGTCTGGAGACCCAGTACTTC. Translation: CASSQDKVAGGLETQYF.

This clone was seen a single time. The same CDR3 also results from other DNA sequences found in this sample. The chain employs TRBV7-2 and TRBJ1-6; perhaps TRBD1 as D (6 bases). V lost 1 base and J lost 3, with 7 bases in between. The CDR3 sequence is 15 residues long. Germline values: CDR1 SGHTA, CDR2 FQGNSA. The CDR3 DNA follows: TGTGCCAGCAGCTTAGGAGGGGGCTATAATTCACCCCTCCACTTT. Translation gives CASSLGGGYNSPLHF.

This chain uses TRBV6-1 with TRBJ1-1; no clear D. Trimming removed 5 bases from V and 1 base from J, with 8 bases in between. This CDR3 has 13 amino acids. Per the germline V gene, CDR1 is MNHNS and CDR2 is SASEGT. The CDR3 DNA reads as TGTGCCAGCAGTAGTACACAGAACACTGAAGCTTTCTTT. Its protein product is CASSSTQNTEAFF.

J is TRBJ1-4 and V is TRBV4-3; D gene unclear. The germline V gene has CDR1 LGHNA and CDR2 YSLEER. This CDR3 spans 15 amino acids. The V gene lost 0 bases and the J gene lost 6 bases, with 11 bases spanning the gap. CDR3 sequence (DNA): TGCGCCAGCAGCCAAGATAGGATGAGGGATGAAAAACTGTTTTTT. This encodes CASSQDRMRDEKLFF.

This clone was counted a single time. The V and J genes are TRBV11-3 and TRBJ2-2, with D perhaps TRBD1 (6 bases). The V and J ends lost 2 bases and 0 bases respectively, with 10 bases between them. Germline assignment: CDR1 SGHNT and CDR2 YENEEA. There are 16 residues in the CDR3. The CDR3 DNA sequence: TGTGCCAGCAGCTTATATGGGGGCTCGAACACCGGGGAGCTGTTTTTT. It encodes CASSLYGGSNTGELFF.

V usage is TRBV6-5 and J usage is TRBJ2-3, with 7 nucleotides matching TRBD2. Trimming cost V 6 bases and J 4 bases; bases outside gene matches: 7. CDR1 is MNHEY, CDR2 SVGAGI, per germline. The CDR3 spans 14 residues. The CDR3 here is CASRNLAVSDTQYF. The CDR3 DNA sequence: TGTGCCAGCAGAAATCTAGCGGTATCAGATACGCAGTATTTT.

The genes are TRBV2 and TRBJ1-2; tentatively, D is TRBD1 (5 bases). Germline assignment: CDR1 SNHLY and CDR2 FYNNEI. V lost 6 bases and J 1 base, leaving 12 bases between the germline ends. The CDR3 length is 14 residues. In nucleotides, the CDR3 is TGTGCCAGCAGCCGCGGGACTAATAACTATGGCTACACCTTC. Translating it yields CASSRGTNNYGYTF.

The genes are TRBV18 and TRBJ1-4, with 7 bases identical to TRBD1. CDR1 is KGHSH, CDR2 LQKENI, per germline. The J segment lost 2 bases and the V segment lost 5 bases, leaving 2 bases of the junction unmatched. The length of the CDR3 is 14 residues. In nucleotides, the CDR3 is TGTGCCAGCTCAAAACAGGGGACTAATGAAAAACTGTTTTTT. Protein sequence: CASSKQGTNEKLFF.

The J gene is TRBJ2-2, the V gene TRBV2; D remains unclear. The CDR3 runs to 14 residues. The germline CDR1 and CDR2 sequences are SNHLY and FYNNEI. The V end lost 6 bases, the J end lost 0 bases, and 8 bases lay between the germline ends. This CDR3 is CASRPDANTGELFF. In nucleotides, the CDR3 is TGTGCCAGCAGGCCGGATGCGAACACCGGGGAGCTGTTTTTT.

The chain is built from TRBV9 and TRBJ2-7; tentative D call: TRBD1 (6 bases). V was shortened by 5 bases and J by 0 bases, with 30 bases between the two germline ends. The length of the CDR3 is 20 residues. Germline loops: CDR1 SGDLS, CDR2 YYNGEE. The CDR3 DNA reads TGTGCCAGCAGGGTCTTTGGCACAGGGAATACTACCTCCAGCTCCTACGAGCAGTACGTC. Its protein is CASRVFGTGNTTSSSYEQYV.

This chain connects TRBV19 to TRBJ1-5; 9 bases match TRBD1. Germline assignment: CDR1 LNHDA and CDR2 SQIVND (reference sequence). Trimming at V came to 5 bases and at J to 3 bases, leaving 2 bases not matched to a gene. CDR3 length: 14 residues. This CDR3 is CASSRQGDNQPQHF. The CDR3 DNA follows: TGTGCCAGTAGTCGACAGGGGGACAATCAGCCCCAGCATTTT. The variable domain in full, with the rest retrieved from reference TRBV19 and TRBJ1-5, is DGGITQSPKYLFRKEGQNVTLSCEQNLNHDAMYWYRQDPGQGLRLIYYSQIVNDFQKGDIAEGYSVSREKKESFPLTVTSAQKNPTAFYLCASSRQGDNQPQHFGDGTRLSIL.

The chain carries TRBV7-9 and TRBJ1-2, with TRBD1 matching over 7 bases. The CDR3 consists of 16 residues. Germline V gene sequence: CDR1 SEHNR, CDR2 FQNEAQ (reference sequence). Unmatched junction bases numbered 15, after V lost 4 bases and J lost 7 bases. CDR3 DNA: TGTGCCAGCAGCTCAGGGGGGCAGATTGAAATCCGTGGCTACACCTTC. It translates to CASSSGGQIEIRGYTF.

V and J are TRBV7-7 and TRBJ2-1; 11 bases map to TRBD2. CDR1 is SSHAT, CDR2 FNYEAQ, per germline (reference sequence). J gave up 2 bases and V 5 bases, and 2 bases lay outside the gene matches. The CDR3 has 15 amino acids. CDR3 residues: CASSPGLAAYNEQFF. DNA of the CDR3: TGTGCCAGCAGCCCGGGACTAGCGGCCTACAATGAGCAGTTCTTC.

The V gene is TRBV2, the J gene TRBJ1-1; 8 nucleotides match TRBD1. CDR3 length: 16 residues. Germline CDR1 and CDR2: SNHLY and FYNNEI. J was trimmed by 4 bases and V by 3 bases; bases with no gene match: 10. In DNA form, the CDR3 reads TGTGCCAGCAGTGATGGAGTCAGGGGGCGATTCACTGAAGCTTTCTTT. This sequence encodes CASSDGVRGRFTEAFF.

V gene TRBV4-3 combines with J gene TRBJ2-1; the D gene is possibly TRBD2 (6 bases). The CDR3 has 16 amino acids. Germline CDR1 reads LGHNA; CDR2 reads YSLEER. The ends were cut back, 0 bases at V and 4 bases at J, with 13 bases in the middle. The CDR3 sequence is CASSQDVWREYNEQFF. CDR3 bases: TGCGCCAGCAGCCAAGATGTCTGGCGGGAATACAATGAGCAGTTCTTC.

The V and J genes are TRBV10-3 and TRBJ2-1; D is possibly TRBD1 or TRBD2 (5 bases each). Germline CDR1 is ENHRY and CDR2 is SYGVKD. The CDR3 sequence is 15 residues long. The ends were cut back, 3 bases at V and 8 bases at J, with 17 bases in the middle. The CDR3: CAISDRPGQVDEQFF. DNA of the CDR3: TGTGCCATCAGTGACAGACCGGGGCAGGTGGATGAGCAGTTCTTC.

The chain employs TRBV11-3 and TRBJ2-1; possible D gene TRBD2, 5 bases. The V gene lost 3 bases and the J gene lost 10 bases, with 10 bases spanning the gap. Germline CDR1 reads SGHNT; CDR2 reads YENEEA. The CDR3 is made up of 12 amino acids. The CDR3 DNA reads as TGTGCCAGCAGCTTGGGCCGGAGGGAGCAGTTCTTC. It specifies CASSLGRREQFF. The full variable domain, rest sourced from reference TRBV11-3 and TRBJ2-1, is EAGVVQSPRYKIIEKKQPVAFWCNPISGHNTLYWYLQNLGQGPELLIRYENEEAVDDSQLPKDRFSAERLKGVDSTLKIQPAELGDSAVYLCASSLGRREQFFGPGTRLTVL.

This chain uses TRBV5-1 with TRBJ1-3; D uncertain. V lost 0 bases, J lost 0 bases, and 10 bases lay in between. CDR3 size: 16 residues. In germline, CDR1 is SGHRS, CDR2 YFSETQ. In DNA, the CDR3 is TGCGCCAGCAGCTTGGGGCCAGTCGGCTCTGGAAACACCATATATTTT. Translating it yields CASSLGPVGSGNTIYF.